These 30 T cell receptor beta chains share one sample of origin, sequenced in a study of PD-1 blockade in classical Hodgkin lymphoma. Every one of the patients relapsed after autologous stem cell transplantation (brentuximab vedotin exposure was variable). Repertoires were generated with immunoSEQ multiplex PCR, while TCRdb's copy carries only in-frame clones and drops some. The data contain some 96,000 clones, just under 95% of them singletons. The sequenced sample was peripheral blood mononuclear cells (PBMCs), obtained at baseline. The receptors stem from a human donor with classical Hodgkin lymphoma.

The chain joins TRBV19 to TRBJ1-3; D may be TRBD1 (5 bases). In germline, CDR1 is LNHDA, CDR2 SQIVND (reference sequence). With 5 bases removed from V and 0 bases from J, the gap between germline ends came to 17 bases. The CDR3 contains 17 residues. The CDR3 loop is CASSPRLGTSSGNTIYF. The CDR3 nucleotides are TGTGCCAGTAGTCCCCGCCTCGGGACGAGCTCTGGAAACACCATATATTTT.

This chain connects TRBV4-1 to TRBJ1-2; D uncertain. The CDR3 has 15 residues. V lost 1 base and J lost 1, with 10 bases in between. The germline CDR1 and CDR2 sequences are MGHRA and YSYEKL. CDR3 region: CASSQVSEGNYGYTF. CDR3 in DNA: TGCGCCAGCAGCCAAGTGTCAGAGGGTAACTATGGCTACACCTTC.

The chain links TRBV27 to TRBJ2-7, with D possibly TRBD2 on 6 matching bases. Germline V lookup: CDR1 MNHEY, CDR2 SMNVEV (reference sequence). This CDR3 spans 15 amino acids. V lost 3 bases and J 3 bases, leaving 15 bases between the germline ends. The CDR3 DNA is TGTGCCAGCAGTTTCCCGGGACTCTCAATCTACGAGCAGTACTTC. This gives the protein CASSFPGLSIYEQYF.

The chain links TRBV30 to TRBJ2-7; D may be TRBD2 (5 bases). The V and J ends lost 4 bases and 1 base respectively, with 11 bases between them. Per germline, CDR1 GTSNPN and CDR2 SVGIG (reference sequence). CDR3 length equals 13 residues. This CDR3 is CAWTFGGSYEQYF. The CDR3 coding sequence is TGTGCCTGGACTTTTGGAGGATCCTACGAGCAGTACTTC.

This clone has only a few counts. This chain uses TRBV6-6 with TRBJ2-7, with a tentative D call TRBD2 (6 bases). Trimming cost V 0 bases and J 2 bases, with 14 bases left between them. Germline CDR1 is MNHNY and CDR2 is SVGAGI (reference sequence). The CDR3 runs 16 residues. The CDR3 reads CASSYSAVAATYEQYF. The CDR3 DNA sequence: TGTGCCAGCAGTTACTCGGCGGTAGCGGCGACCTACGAGCAGTACTTC.

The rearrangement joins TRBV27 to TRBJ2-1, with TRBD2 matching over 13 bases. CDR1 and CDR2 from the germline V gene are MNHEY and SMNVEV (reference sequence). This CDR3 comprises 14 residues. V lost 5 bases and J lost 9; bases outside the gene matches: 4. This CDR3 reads CASSSRLAGGEQFF. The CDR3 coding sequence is TGTGCCAGCAGTAGCAGACTAGCGGGAGGTGAGCAGTTCTTC.

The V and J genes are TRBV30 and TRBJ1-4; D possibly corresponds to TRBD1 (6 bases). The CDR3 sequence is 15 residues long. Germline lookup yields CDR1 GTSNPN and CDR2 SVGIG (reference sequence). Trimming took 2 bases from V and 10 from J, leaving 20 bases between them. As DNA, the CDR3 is TGTGCCTGGAGTTCGCCCGGGGGCGGGGGGAGAAAACTGTTTTTT. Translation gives CAWSSPGGGGRKLFF.

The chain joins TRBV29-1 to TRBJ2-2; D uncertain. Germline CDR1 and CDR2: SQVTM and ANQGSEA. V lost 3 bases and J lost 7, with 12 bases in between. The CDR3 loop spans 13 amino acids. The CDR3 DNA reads TGCAGCGTTGACCCCCTATCGGGCGGGGAGCTGTTTTTT. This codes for CSVDPLSGGELFF.

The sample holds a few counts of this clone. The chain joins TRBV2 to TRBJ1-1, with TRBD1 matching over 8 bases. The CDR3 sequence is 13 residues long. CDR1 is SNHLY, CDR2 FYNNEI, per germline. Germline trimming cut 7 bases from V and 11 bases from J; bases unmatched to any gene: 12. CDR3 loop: CASKDSRRDRAFF. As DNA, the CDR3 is TGTGCCAGCAAAGACAGCCGCCGGGACAGGGCTTTCTTT.

The CDR3 DNA reads as TGTGCCTGGAGTGCAAGTTTGGACACTGAAGCTTTCTTT. This gives the protein CAWSASLDTEAFF. This chain joins TRBV30 and TRBJ1-1, with D uncertain. CDR1 and CDR2 from the germline V gene are GTSNPN and SVGIG (reference sequence). V shed 1 base and J shed 3 bases, with 9 bases lying between them. The CDR3 sequence is 13 residues long.

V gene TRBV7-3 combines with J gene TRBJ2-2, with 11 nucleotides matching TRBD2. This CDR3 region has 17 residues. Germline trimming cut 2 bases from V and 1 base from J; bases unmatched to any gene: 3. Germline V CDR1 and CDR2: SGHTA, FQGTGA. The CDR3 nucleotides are TGTGCCAGCAGCTTATCTCTAGCGGGAGGGAACACCGGGGAGCTGTTTTTT. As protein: CASSLSLAGGNTGELFF.

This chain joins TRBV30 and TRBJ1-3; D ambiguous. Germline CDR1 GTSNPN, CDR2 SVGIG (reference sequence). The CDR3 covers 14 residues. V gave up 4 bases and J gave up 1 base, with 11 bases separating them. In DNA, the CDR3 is TGTGCCTGGACCCCCGTTAAGTCTGGAAACACCATATATTTT. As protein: CAWTPVKSGNTIYF. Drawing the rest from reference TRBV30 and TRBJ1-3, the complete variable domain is SQTIHQWPATLVQPVGSPLSLECTVEGTSNPNLYWYRQAAGRGLQLLFYSVGIGQISSEVPQNLSASRPQDRQFILSSKKLLLSDSGFYLCAWTPVKSGNTIYFGEGSWLTVV.

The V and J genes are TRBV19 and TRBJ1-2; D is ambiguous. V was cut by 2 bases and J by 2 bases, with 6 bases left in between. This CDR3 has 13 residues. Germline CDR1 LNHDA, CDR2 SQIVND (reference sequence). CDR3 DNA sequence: TGTGCCAGTAGTATATGGAAAAACTATGGCTACACCTTC. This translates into CASSIWKNYGYTF.

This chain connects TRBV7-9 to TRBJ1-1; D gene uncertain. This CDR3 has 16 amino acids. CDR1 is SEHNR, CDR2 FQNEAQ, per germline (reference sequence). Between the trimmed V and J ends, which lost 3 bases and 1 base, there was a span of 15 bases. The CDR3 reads CASSFKDDTPNTEAFF. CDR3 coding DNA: TGTGCCAGCAGCTTTAAAGATGACACCCCGAACACTGAAGCTTTCTTT.

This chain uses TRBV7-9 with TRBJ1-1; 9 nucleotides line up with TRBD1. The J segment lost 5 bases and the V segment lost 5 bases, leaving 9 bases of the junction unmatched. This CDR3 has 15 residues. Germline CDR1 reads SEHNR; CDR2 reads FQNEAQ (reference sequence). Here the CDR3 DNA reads TGTGCCAGCAGCGCCGGACAGGGGTCGGGTACTGAAGCTTTCTTT. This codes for CASSAGQGSGTEAFF.

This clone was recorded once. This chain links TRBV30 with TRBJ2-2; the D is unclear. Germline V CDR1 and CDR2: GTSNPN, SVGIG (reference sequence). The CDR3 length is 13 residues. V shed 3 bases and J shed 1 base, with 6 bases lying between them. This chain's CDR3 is CAWRVLNTGELFF. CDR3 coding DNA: TGTGCCTGGAGGGTCCTGAACACCGGGGAGCTGTTTTTT.

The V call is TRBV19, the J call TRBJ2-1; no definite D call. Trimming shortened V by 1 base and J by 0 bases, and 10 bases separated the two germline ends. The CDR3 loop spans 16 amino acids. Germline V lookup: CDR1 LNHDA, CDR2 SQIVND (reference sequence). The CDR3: CASSIVKLVSYNEQFF. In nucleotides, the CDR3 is TGTGCCAGTAGTATAGTTAAACTCGTCTCCTACAATGAGCAGTTCTTC.

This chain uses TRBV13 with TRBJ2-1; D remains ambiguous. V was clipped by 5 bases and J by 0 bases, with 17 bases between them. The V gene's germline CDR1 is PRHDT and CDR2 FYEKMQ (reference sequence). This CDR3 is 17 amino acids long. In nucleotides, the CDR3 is TGTGCCAGCAGCCCCTTTATGGGCCTCTCCTCCTACAATGAGCAGTTCTTC. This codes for CASSPFMGLSSYNEQFF.

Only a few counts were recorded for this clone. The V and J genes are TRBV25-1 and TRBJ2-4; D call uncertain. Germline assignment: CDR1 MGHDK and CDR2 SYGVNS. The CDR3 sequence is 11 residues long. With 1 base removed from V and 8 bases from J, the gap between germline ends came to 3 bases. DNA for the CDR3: TGTGCCAGCAGTGAATCAGACATTCAGTACTTC. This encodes CASSESDIQYF. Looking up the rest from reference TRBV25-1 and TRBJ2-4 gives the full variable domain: EADIYQTPRYLVIGTGKKITLECSQTMGHDKMYWYQQDPGMELHLIHYSYGVNSTEKGDLSSESTVSRIRTEHFPLTLESARPSHTSQYLCASSESDIQYFGAGTRLSVL.

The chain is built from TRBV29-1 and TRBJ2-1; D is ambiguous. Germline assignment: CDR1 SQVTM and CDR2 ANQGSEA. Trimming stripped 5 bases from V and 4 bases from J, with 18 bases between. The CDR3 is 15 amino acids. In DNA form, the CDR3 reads TGCAGCGTTTCAAGTGACACCCCGTCTTACAATGAGCAGTTCTTC. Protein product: CSVSSDTPSYNEQFF.

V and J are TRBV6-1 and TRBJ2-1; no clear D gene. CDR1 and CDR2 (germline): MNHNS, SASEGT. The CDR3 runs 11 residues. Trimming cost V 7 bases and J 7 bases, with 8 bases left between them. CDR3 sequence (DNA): TGTGCCAGCACCGATACAAATGAGCAGTTCTTC. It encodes CASTDTNEQFF.

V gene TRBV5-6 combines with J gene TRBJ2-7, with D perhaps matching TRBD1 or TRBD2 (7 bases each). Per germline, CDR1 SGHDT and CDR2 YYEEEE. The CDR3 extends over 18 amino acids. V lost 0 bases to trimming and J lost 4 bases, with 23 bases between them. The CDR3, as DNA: TGTGCCAGCAGCTTGGCTGGGGCGTTGTGGCAGGGGGGGTACGAGCAGTACTTC. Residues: CASSLAGALWQGGYEQYF.

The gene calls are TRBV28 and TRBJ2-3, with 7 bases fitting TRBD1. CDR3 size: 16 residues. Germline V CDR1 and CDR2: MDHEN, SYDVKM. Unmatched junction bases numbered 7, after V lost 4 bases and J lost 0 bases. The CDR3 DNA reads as TGTGCCAGCAGTTACCTAGAACAGGGGAGCACAGATACGCAGTATTTT. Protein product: CASSYLEQGSTDTQYF. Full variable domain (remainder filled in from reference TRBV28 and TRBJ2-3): DVKVTQSSRYLVKRTGEKVFLECVQDMDHENMFWYRQDPGLGLRLIYFSYDVKMKEKGDIPEGYSVSREKKERFSLILESASTNQTSMYLCASSYLEQGSTDTQYFGPGTRLTVL.

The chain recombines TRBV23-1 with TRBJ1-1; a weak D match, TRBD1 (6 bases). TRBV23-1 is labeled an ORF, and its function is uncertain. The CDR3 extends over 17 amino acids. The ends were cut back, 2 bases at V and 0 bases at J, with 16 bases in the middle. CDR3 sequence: CASSQPRDNHLNTEAFF. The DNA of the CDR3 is TGCGCCAGCAGTCAACCCCGGGACAACCATTTGAACACTGAAGCTTTCTTT.

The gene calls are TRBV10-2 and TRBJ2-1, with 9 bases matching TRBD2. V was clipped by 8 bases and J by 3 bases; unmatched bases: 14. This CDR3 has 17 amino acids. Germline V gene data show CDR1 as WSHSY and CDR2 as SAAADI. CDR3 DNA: TGCGCCAGCTCTTGGGCGGGAGGGCCAAAAAGCTACAATGAGCAGTTCTTC. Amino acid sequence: CASSWAGGPKSYNEQFF.

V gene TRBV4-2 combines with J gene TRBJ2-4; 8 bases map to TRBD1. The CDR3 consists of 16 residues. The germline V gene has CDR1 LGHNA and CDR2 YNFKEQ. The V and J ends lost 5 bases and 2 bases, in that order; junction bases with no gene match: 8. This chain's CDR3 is CASSERFRGPKNIQYF. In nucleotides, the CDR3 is TGTGCCAGCAGCGAACGATTCAGGGGGCCCAAAAACATTCAGTACTTC.

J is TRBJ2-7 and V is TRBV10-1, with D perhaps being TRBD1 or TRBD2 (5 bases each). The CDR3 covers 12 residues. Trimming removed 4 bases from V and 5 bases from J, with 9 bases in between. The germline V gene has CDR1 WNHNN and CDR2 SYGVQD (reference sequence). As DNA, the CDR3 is TGCGCCAGCAGTGGTCGGGGCCACGAGCAGTACTTC. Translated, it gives CASSGRGHEQYF.

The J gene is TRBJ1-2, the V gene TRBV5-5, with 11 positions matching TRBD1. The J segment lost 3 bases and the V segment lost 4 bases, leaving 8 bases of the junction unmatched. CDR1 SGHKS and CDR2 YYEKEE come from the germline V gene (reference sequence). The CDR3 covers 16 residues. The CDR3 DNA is TGTGCCAGCAGCCTGGGGACAGGGGGGCGCGACTATGGCTACACCTTC. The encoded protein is CASSLGTGGRDYGYTF.

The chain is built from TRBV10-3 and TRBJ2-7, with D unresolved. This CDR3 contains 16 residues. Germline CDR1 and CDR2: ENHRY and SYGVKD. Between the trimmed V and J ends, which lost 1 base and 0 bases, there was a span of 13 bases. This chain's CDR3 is CAISEFGRLGSYEQYF. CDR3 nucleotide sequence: TGTGCCATCAGTGAGTTCGGGCGCTTGGGCTCCTACGAGCAGTACTTC.

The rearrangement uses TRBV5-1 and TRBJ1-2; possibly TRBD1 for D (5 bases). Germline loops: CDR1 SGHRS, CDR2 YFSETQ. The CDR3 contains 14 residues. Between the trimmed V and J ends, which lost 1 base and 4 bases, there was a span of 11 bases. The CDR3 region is CASSLSAGTYGYTF. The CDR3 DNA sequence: TGCGCCAGCAGCTTGAGTGCCGGGACCTATGGCTACACCTTC.